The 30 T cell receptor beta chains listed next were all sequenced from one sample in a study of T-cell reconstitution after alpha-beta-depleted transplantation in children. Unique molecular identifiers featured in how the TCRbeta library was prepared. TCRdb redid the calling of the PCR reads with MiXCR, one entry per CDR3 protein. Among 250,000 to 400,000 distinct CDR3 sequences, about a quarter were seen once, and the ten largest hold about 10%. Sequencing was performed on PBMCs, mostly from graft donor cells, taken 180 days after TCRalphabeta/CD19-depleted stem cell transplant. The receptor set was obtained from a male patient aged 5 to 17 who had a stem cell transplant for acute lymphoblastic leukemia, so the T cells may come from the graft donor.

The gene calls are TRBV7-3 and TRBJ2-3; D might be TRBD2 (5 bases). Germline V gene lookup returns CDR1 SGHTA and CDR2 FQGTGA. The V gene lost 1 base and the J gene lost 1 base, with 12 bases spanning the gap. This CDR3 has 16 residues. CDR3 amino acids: CASSLNRLAGTDTQYF. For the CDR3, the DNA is TGTGCCAGCAGCTTAAATCGGCTAGCTGGCACAGATACGCAGTATTTT.

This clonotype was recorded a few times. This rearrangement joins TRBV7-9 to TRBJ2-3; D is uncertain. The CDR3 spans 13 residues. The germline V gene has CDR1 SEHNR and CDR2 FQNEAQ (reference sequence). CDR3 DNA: TGTGCTTTAACACCTGCGGCGACAGATACGCAGTATTTT. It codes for CALTPAATDTQYF.

The DNA for the CDR3 is TGTGCCAGCGGAAGGGCGATAAACACCTACGAGCAGTACTTC. It translates to CASGRAINTYEQYF. The chain employs TRBV2 and TRBJ2-7, with D uncertain. V was trimmed by 8 bases and J by 2 bases, leaving 16 bases between them. The germline V gene encodes CDR1 SNHLY and CDR2 FYNNEI. CDR3 length equals 14 residues.

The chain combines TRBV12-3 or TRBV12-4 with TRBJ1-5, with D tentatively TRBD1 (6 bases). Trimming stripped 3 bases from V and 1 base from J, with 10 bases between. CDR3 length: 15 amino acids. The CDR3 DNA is TGTGCCAGCAGTTTTTGGGACACAAGCAATCAGCCCCAGCATTTT. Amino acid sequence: CASSFWDTSNQPQHF.

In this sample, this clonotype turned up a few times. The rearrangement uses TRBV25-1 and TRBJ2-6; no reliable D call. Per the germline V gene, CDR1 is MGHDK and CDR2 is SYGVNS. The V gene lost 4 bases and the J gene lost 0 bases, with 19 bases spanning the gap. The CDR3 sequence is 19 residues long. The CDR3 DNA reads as TGTGCCAGCAGTGCTGGAGACACCCAGCAGAACTCTGGGGCCAACGTCCTGACTTTC. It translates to CASSAGDTQQNSGANVLTF.

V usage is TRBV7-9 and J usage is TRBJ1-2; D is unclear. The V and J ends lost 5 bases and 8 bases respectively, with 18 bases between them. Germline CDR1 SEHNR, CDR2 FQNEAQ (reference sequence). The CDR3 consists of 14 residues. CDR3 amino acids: CASSLTTKDPGYTF. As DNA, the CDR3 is TGTGCCAGCAGCCTTACGACGAAGGATCCCGGCTACACCTTC. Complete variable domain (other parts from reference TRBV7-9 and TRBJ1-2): DTGVSQNPRHKITKRGQNVTFRCDPISEHNRLYWYRQTLGQGPEFLTYFQNEAQLEKSRLLSDRFSAERPKGSFSTLEIQRTEQGDSAMYLCASSLTTKDPGYTFGSGTRLTVV.

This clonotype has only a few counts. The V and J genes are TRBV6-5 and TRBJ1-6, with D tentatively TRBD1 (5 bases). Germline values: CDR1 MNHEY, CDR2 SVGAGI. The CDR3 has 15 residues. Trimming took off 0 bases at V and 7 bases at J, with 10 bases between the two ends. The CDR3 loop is CASSYSGGLNSPLHF. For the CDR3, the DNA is TGTGCCAGCAGTTACTCGGGGGGTTTGAATTCACCCCTCCACTTT.

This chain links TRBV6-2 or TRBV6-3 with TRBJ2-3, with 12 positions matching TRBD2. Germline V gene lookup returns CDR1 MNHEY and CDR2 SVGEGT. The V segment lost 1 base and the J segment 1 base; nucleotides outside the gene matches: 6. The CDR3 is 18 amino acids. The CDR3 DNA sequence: TGTGCCAGCAGTTACTGGCTAGCGGGAGGGCCGGGCACAGATACGCAGTATTTT. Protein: CASSYWLAGGPGTDTQYF.

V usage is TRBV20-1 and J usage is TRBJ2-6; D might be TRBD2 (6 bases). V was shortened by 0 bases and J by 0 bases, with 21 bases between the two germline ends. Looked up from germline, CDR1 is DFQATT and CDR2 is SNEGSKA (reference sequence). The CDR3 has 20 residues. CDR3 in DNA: TGCAGTGCTAGAGATAAGGGAGGCTTCAACCCCTCCTCTGGGGCCAACGTCCTGACTTTC. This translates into CSARDKGGFNPSSGANVLTF.

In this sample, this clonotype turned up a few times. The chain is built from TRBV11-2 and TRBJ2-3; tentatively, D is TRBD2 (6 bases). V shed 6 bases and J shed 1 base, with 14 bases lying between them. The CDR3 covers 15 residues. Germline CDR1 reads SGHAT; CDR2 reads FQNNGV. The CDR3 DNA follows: TGTGCCAGCAGTCCGACGGGGGTTGGCACAGATACGCAGTATTTT. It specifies CASSPTGVGTDTQYF.

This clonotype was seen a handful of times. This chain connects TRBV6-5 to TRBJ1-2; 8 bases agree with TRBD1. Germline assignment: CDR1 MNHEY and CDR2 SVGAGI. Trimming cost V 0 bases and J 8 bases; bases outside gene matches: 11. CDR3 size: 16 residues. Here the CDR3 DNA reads TGTGCCAGCAGTTACTCCCCTGGGACAGGCGATCACGGCTACACCTTC. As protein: CASSYSPGTGDHGYTF.

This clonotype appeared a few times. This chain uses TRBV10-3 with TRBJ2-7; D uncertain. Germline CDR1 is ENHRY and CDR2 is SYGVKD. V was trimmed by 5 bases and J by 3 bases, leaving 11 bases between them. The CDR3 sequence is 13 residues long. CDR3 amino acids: CAISRQKLYEQYF. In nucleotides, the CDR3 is TGTGCCATCAGTCGACAAAAACTCTACGAGCAGTACTTC.

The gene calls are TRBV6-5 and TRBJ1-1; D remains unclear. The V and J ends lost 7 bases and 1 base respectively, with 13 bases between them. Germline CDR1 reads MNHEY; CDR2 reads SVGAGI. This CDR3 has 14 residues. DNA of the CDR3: TGTGCCAGCACTTTCGCCGTTAGGAACACTGAAGCTTTCTTT. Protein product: CASTFAVRNTEAFF.

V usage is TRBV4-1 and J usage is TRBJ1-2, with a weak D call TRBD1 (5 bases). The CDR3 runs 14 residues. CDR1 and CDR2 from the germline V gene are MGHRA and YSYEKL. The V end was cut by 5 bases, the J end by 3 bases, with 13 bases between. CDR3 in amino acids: CASSKGPVDYGYTF. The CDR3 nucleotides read TGCGCCAGCAGCAAGGGACCAGTGGACTATGGCTACACCTTC.

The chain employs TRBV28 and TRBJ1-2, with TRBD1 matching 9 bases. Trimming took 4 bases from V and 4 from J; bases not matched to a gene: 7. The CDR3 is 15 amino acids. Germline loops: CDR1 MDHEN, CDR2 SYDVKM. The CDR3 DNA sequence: TGTGCCAGCAGTTCCGGGACAGGGAACGCCTATGGCTACACCTTC. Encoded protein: CASSSGTGNAYGYTF.

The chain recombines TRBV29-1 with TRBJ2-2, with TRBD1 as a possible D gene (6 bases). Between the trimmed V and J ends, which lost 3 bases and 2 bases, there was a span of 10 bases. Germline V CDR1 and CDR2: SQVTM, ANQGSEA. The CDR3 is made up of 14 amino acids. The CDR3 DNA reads TGCAGCGTTGACTCGGACAGTAACACCGGGGAGCTGTTTTTT. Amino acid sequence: CSVDSDSNTGELFF.

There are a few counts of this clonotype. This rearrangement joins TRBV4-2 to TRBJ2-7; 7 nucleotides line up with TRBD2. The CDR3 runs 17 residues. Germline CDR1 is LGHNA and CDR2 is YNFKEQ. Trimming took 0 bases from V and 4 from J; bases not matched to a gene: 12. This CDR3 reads CASSQDLRRGRAYEQYF. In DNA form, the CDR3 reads TGTGCCAGCAGCCAAGATCTGCGGAGAGGGAGGGCTTACGAGCAGTACTTC.

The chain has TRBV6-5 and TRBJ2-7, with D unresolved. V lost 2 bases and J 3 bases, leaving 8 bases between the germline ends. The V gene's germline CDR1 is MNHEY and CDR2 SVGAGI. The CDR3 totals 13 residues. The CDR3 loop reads CASSYGVGYEQYF. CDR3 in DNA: TGTGCCAGCAGTTACGGGGTGGGCTACGAGCAGTACTTC.

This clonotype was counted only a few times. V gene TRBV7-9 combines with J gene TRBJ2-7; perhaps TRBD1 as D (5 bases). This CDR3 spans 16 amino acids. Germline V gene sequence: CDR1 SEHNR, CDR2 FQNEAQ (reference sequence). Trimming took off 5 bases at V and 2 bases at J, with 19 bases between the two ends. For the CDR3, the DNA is TGTGCCAGCAGCCCGGAAAACAGGCAGGGTCCCTACGAGCAGTACTTC. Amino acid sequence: CASSPENRQGPYEQYF.

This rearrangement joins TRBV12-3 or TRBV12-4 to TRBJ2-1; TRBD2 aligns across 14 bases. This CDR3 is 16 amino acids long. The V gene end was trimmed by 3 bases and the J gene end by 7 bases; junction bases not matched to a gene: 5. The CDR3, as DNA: TGTGCCAGCAGTTTCAGGACTAGCGGGAGGAGTAATGAGCAGTTCTTC. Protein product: CASSFRTSGRSNEQFF.

Here the CDR3 reads CSAIEEGWGELFF. The CDR3 bases are TGCAGTGCAATCGAGGAGGGTTGGGGGGAGCTGTTTTTT. The V gene is TRBV20-1, the J gene TRBJ2-2, with D possibly matching TRBD2 (6 bases). The CDR3 has 13 residues. The V gene lost 6 bases and the J gene lost 8 bases, with 16 bases spanning the gap. Germline loops: CDR1 DFQATT, CDR2 SNEGSKA (reference sequence).

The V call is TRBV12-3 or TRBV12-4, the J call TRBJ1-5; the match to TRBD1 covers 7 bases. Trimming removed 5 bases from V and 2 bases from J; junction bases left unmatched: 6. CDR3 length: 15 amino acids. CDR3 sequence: CASSQGGLGNQPQHF. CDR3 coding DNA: TGTGCCAGCAGTCAGGGGGGGTTGGGCAATCAGCCCCAGCATTTT.

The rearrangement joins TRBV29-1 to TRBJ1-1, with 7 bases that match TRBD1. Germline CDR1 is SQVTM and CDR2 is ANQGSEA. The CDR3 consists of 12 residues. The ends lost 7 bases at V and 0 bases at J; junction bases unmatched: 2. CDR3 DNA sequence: TGCAGCGCCGGACAGGTGAACACTGAAGCTTTCTTT. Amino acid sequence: CSAGQVNTEAFF.

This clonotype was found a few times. Here the CDR3 DNA reads TGTGCCAGCAGCTTAGCGCATCTAGGGAACTATGGCTACACCTTC. The encoded protein is CASSLAHLGNYGYTF. This chain connects TRBV7-2 to TRBJ1-2; unclear D gene. V was shortened by 0 bases and J by 2 bases, with 10 bases between the two germline ends. CDR3 size: 15 residues. Per the germline V gene, CDR1 is SGHTA and CDR2 is FQGNSA.

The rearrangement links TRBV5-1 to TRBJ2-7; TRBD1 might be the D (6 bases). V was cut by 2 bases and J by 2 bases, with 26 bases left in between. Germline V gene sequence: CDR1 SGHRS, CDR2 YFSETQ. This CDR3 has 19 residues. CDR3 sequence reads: CASSLIPGFNTGLAYEQYF. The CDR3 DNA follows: TGCGCCAGCAGCTTAATCCCAGGATTCAATACAGGGTTGGCCTACGAGCAGTACTTC.

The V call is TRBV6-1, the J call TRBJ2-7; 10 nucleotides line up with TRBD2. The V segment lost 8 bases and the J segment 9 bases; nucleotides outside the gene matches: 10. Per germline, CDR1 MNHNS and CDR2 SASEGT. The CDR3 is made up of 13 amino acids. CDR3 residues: CASGTSDNGGQYF. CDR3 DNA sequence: TGTGCCAGCGGGACTAGCGATAATGGAGGGCAGTACTTC.

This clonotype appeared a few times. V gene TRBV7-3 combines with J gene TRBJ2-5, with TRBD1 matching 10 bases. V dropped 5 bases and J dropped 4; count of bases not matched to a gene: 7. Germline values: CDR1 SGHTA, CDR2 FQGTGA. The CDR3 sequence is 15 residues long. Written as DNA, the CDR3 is TGTGCCAGCAGCCCCGGGACAGGGGTCGGAGAGACCCAGTACTTC. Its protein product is CASSPGTGVGETQYF.

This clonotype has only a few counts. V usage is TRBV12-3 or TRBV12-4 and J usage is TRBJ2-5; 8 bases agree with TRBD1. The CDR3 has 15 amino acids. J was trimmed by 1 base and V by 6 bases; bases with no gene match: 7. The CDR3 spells CASSPDRGVQETQYF. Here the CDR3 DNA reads TGTGCCAGCAGCCCCGACAGGGGCGTCCAAGAGACCCAGTACTTC.

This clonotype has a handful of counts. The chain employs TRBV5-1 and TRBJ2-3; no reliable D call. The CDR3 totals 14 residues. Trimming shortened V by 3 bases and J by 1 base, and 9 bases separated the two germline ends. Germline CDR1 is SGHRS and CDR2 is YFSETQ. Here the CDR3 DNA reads TGCGCCAGCAGCTGGATAGCCCGCACAGATACGCAGTATTTT. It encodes CASSWIARTDTQYF.

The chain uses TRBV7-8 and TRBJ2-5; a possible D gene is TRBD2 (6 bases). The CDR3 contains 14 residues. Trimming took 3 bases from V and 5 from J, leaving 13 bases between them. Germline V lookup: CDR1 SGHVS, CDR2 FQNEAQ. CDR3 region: CASSLFGGEETQYF. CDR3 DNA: TGTGCCAGCAGCTTGTTCGGGGGAGAGGAGACCCAGTACTTC.